The clone carrying this TCR beta chain was recorded only once. Its antigen is currently unknown. This entry is derived from a study of CD8+ T cells in alopecia areata. In each case, RNA was isolated and then reverse transcribed into cDNA as the sequencing template. This table comes from immunoSEQ multiplex PCR, and its TCRdb copy is limited to in-frame clones, with some not included. The table records around 190,000 clones, more than 55% of them present only once. Study observations and caveats: Higher clonality was seen in lesional scalp than in normal scalp, especially in alopecia totalis/universalis.

The origin of this receptor is a human donor in good health. Source material: CD8+ T cells sorted from blood.

The CDR3 nucleotides are TGCAGCGTCCAGACCCAGGGCGTGGGGGGCTACACCTTC. Its protein is CSVQTQGVGGYTF. V usage is TRBV29-1 and J usage is TRBJ1-2; D perhaps matches TRBD1 (5 bases). Germline CDR1 SQVTM, CDR2 ANQGSEA. The length of the CDR3 is 13 residues. The V gene lost 6 bases and the J gene lost 8 bases, with 19 bases spanning the gap.